Presented here are 13 T cell receptor beta chains from one specimen sequenced in a study of T cells in localized non-small cell lung cancer (dated by TCRdb to 2018 to 2020). Preparation of the library involved the immunoSEQ multiplex PCR assay. TCRdb provides this immuneACCESS table in a form limited to in-frame rearrangements. Some clones are lacking; in checked studies, under half of them reflect an unresolved V gene, and why the rest are absent is not known. Counted in this sample were 20,000 to 25,000 clones; roughly 89% of them appeared once. About an eighth of the sample belongs to the ten largest clones. The sample was peripheral blood, taken before any cancer treatment. All receptors derive from a male donor older than 55 with stage I lung adenocarcinoma.

This clone was observed a single time. This chain connects TRBV28 to TRBJ1-1, with D tentatively TRBD1 (5 bases). Germline V lookup: CDR1 MDHEN, CDR2 SYDVKM. The CDR3 is 13 amino acids. Trimming left V 6 bases short and J 1 base short, with 9 bases between. As DNA, the CDR3 is TGTGCCAGCAGCTCGGGACGGAACACTGAAGCTTTCTTT. Translating it yields CASSSGRNTEAFF.

The CDR3 DNA is TGTGCCAGCAGTCTCGGACTAGCGGGGGGGGAGCTGTTTTTT. Amino acid sequence: CASSLGLAGGELFF. The chain carries TRBV6-6 and TRBJ2-2; 12 nucleotides agree with TRBD2. The CDR3 loop spans 14 amino acids. CDR1 and CDR2 from the germline V gene are MNHNY and SVGAGI (reference sequence). The ends lost 5 bases at V and 8 bases at J; junction bases unmatched: 3.

This clone was observed a single time. J is TRBJ1-1 and V is TRBV18; perhaps TRBD1 as D (5 bases). The CDR3 length is 13 residues. Germline-derived CDR1 and CDR2 are KGHSH and LQKENI. With 3 bases removed from V and 4 bases from J, the gap between germline ends came to 9 bases. CDR3 sequence: CASSPGHGTEAFF. CDR3 sequence (DNA): TGTGCCAGCTCACCCGGACACGGCACTGAAGCTTTCTTT. The whole variable domain, remainder taken from reference TRBV18 and TRBJ1-1, is NAGVMQNPRHLVRRRGQEARLRCSPMKGHSHVYWYRQLPEEGLKFMVYLQKENIIDESGMPKERFSAEFPKEGPSILRIQQVVRGDSAAYFCASSPGHGTEAFFGQGTRLTVV.

This chain joins TRBV6-5 and TRBJ2-2; 10 bases match TRBD1. Germline CDR1 and CDR2: MNHEY and SVGAGI. This CDR3 is 15 amino acids long. Unmatched junction bases numbered 6, after V lost 6 bases and J lost 5 bases. Here the CDR3 reads CASSSGTGVTGELFF. CDR3 nucleotides: TGTGCCAGCAGCTCCGGGACAGGGGTGACCGGGGAGCTGTTTTTT.

The rearrangement links TRBV5-1 to TRBJ1-1; tentative D call: TRBD1 (6 bases). This CDR3 spans 15 amino acids. V lost 0 bases to trimming and J lost 6 bases, with 15 bases between them. Germline V gives CDR1 SGHRS, CDR2 YFSETQ. CDR3 DNA: TGCGCCAGCAGCTTGGAGGGCCAGGGGCTCGCTGAAGCTTTCTTT. It specifies CASSLEGQGLAEAFF.

The chain recombines TRBV6-4 with TRBJ2-3; D unresolved. V lost 6 bases and J 6 bases, leaving 13 bases between the germline ends. The CDR3 totals 13 residues. Germline CDR1 is MRHNA and CDR2 is SNTAGT. CDR3 bases: TGTGCCAGCAGCCTACTCCAAGGGGATACGCAGTATTTT. It translates to CASSLLQGDTQYF.

The chain joins TRBV28 to TRBJ1-6; 9 bases fit TRBD1. V lost 4 bases to trimming and J lost 7 bases; unmatched junction nucleotides: 8. Germline V gives CDR1 MDHEN, CDR2 SYDVKM. The CDR3 has 16 amino acids. CDR3 residues: CASSSAGTGSNSPLHF. CDR3 DNA sequence: TGTGCCAGCAGTTCAGCCGGGACAGGGTCCAATTCACCCCTCCACTTT.

This clone appeared a single time. The rearrangement joins TRBV27 to TRBJ2-1; 7 bases are shared with TRBD2. The CDR3 contains 16 residues. Germline V gene data show CDR1 as MNHEY and CDR2 as SMNVEV (reference sequence). The junction had 7 bases not matched to a gene; V was cut back by 2 bases and J by 3 bases. CDR3 coding DNA: TGTGCCAGCAGTTTAAACGGCGGGAGTAGCTACAATGAGCAGTTCTTC. This translates into CASSLNGGSSYNEQFF.

CDR3 protein: CASSPNDRDNEQFF. The CDR3 coding sequence is TGTGCCAGCTCACCTAACGACAGAGACAATGAGCAGTTCTTC. The V and J genes are TRBV18 and TRBJ2-1; D is perhaps TRBD1 (5 bases). The germline V and J ends were trimmed by 3 bases and 5 bases, with 11 bases remaining between them. The length of the CDR3 is 14 residues. CDR1 and CDR2 (germline): KGHSH, LQKENI.

V gene TRBV5-6 combines with J gene TRBJ1-2, with 12 bases aligning to TRBD1. Germline V gene data show CDR1 as SGHDT and CDR2 as YYEEEE. With V trimmed by 2 bases and J by 7 bases, 6 bases remained unmatched. This CDR3 spans 15 amino acids. CDR3 sequence reads: CASSFGTGGIGGYTF. The CDR3 coding sequence is TGTGCCAGCAGCTTTGGGACAGGGGGCATTGGTGGCTACACCTTC.

V and J are TRBV6-1 and TRBJ2-7; TRBD1 aligns across 7 bases. Trimming cost V 7 bases and J 3 bases; bases outside gene matches: 12. Looked up from germline, CDR1 is MNHNS and CDR2 is SASEGT. CDR3 length equals 15 residues. CDR3 region: CASTHTTGSDYEQYF. DNA for the CDR3: TGTGCCAGCACACACACGACAGGGTCTGACTACGAGCAGTACTTC.

The CDR3 region has the DNA TGTGCCAGCAGCTTAGATCAGTCCGGGGAGCTGTTTTTT. This sequence encodes CASSLDQSGELFF. The chain links TRBV11-2 to TRBJ2-2; D not certain. The CDR3 runs to 13 residues. The V and J ends lost 0 bases and 6 bases respectively, with 5 bases between them. CDR1 is SGHAT and CDR2 is FQNNGV in the germline V gene.

The V and J genes are TRBV9 and TRBJ2-5; unclear D gene. Germline loops: CDR1 SGDLS, CDR2 YYNGEE. V lost 0 bases and J lost 2, with 8 bases in between. The CDR3 covers 14 residues. The CDR3 DNA follows: TGTGCCAGCAGCGTAGACCCCTTACAAGAGACCCAGTACTTC. Translated, it gives CASSVDPLQETQYF.